A selection of T cell receptor beta chains follows, all from one sample in a study of blood T cell repertoires in COVID-19. Profiled with immunoSEQ multiplex PCR; TCRdb holds only in-frame clones, not every one. The sample has a few hundred thousand clones; more than 75% are singletons. Sequencing input: peripheral blood. The receptors were sampled from a man aged 50 to 59 with active or convalescent COVID-19. The CDR3 runs from the conserved cysteine through the conserved F or W.

>TRBV5-4|TRBJ2-5
CASSFDRIQETQYF
>TRBV6-5|TRBJ1-6
CASARARVYSPLHF
>TRBV18|TRBJ1-4
CASSKRDANEKLFF
>TRBV19|TRBJ2-1
CASSKGTSGGAWDEQFF
>TRBV7-9|TRBJ2-1
CASSRSGGVYNEQFF
>TRBV20-1|TRBJ2-7
CSASLTARAYEQYF
>TRBV5-4|TRBJ2-7
CASSLRGVNEQYF
>TRBV7-2|TRBJ1-6
CASSLTGYSPLHF
>TRBV27|TRBJ2-3
CASSAGTGLNTQYF
>TRBV19|TRBJ2-6
CASKVISGQFSGANVLTF
>TRBV4-3|TRBJ2-5
CASSQAAGAGETQYF
>TRBV15|TRBJ1-2
CATSGGQGYGYTF
>TRBV6-1|TRBJ2-7
CASSDRDTGHEQYF
>TRBV2|TRBJ2-1
CASRGGRAVTYNEQFF